The 20 T cell receptor beta chains listed next were all sequenced from one sample in a study of cytomegalovirus exposure and HLA in healthy donors (dated by TCRdb to the late 2010s). The library was built by means of the immunoSEQ multiplex PCR assay. For the multiplex PCR, a mixture combining 60 forward primers for TCR Vbeta segments and 13 reverse primers for TCR Jbeta segments was used. TCRdb holds this immuneACCESS table with in-frame rearrangements only. Some clones are missing; in checked studies, unresolved V genes explain under half, and the rest has no known cause. Recorded for this sample are more than 200,000 clones; over 60% of them occurred a single time. 1.5% to 2% of the sample lies in the top ten. The sample comprised PBMCs. These receptors were taken from a male donor in good health and CMV-seronegative.

This clone was detected only a few times. The chain couples TRBV6-1 to TRBJ2-2; D is ambiguous. The CDR3 has 15 amino acids. Trimming stripped 5 bases from V and 2 bases from J, with 12 bases between. In germline, CDR1 is MNHNS, CDR2 SASEGT. In DNA form, the CDR3 reads TGTGCCAGCAGTCCCCCTGAGCCTAACACCGGGGAGCTGTTTTTT. This codes for CASSPPEPNTGELFF.

This sequence joins TRBV27 and TRBJ2-7, with 13 bases identical to TRBD2. Germline CDR1 MNHEY, CDR2 SMNVEV (reference sequence). The CDR3 extends over 13 amino acids. The chain's CDR3 is CTVGTSGINEQYF. The CDR3 DNA reads TGTACCGTGGGGACTAGCGGGATCAACGAGCAGTACTTC.

The chain uses TRBV7-9 and TRBJ1-1; D is unresolved. This CDR3 is 13 amino acids long. V lost 5 bases, J lost 1 base, and 8 bases lay in between. Per germline, CDR1 SEHNR and CDR2 FQNEAQ (reference sequence). The CDR3 here is CASSHFQNTEAFF. CDR3 nucleotide sequence: TGTGCCAGCAGCCACTTCCAGAACACTGAAGCTTTCTTT.

The V call is TRBV5-6, the J call TRBJ2-1, with a tentative D call TRBD2 (6 bases). Trimming took 4 bases from V and 6 from J, leaving 20 bases between them. Germline CDR1 SGHDT, CDR2 YYEEEE. This CDR3 spans 16 amino acids. The CDR3, as DNA: TGTGCCAGCAGCGTGGGCGCGGGATCCTACCTCAATGAGCAGTTCTTC. Its translation: CASSVGAGSYLNEQFF. The full variable domain, its missing parts supplied by reference TRBV5-6 and TRBJ2-1, is DAGVTQSPTHLIKTRGQQVTLRCSPKSGHDTVSWYQQALGQGPQFIFQYYEEEERQRGNFPDRFSGHQFPNYSSELNVNALLLGDSALYLCASSVGAGSYLNEQFFGPGTRLTVL.

The rearrangement uses TRBV5-6 and TRBJ1-1, with D possibly matching TRBD1 (6 bases). The CDR3 length is 16 residues. The germline V gene encodes CDR1 SGHDT and CDR2 YYEEEE. The V and J ends lost 2 bases and 1 base respectively, with 15 bases between them. The CDR3 loop is CASSLLQGLENTEAFF. DNA of the CDR3: TGTGCCAGCAGCTTACTACAGGGCTTGGAGAACACTGAAGCTTTCTTT.

A single count supports this clone. The chain couples TRBV9 to TRBJ2-7, with 8 bases that match TRBD2. Germline V gene lookup returns CDR1 SGDLS and CDR2 YYNGEE. The CDR3 sequence is 15 residues long. The trim removed 0 bases at V and 3 bases at J, leaving 5 bases unmatched. The CDR3 reads CASSVGAAGVYEQYF. The CDR3 region has the DNA TGTGCCAGCAGCGTAGGGGCAGCGGGGGTCTACGAGCAGTACTTC.

This clone has just one count. The chain carries TRBV28 and TRBJ2-2; 7 nucleotides match TRBD2. The CDR3 runs 14 residues. CDR1 and CDR2 (germline): MDHEN, SYDVKM. V gave up 9 bases and J gave up 1 base; unmatched junction bases: 5. The chain's CDR3 is CASGASGNTGELFF. The CDR3 region has the DNA TGTGCCAGTGGGGCTAGCGGGAACACCGGGGAGCTGTTTTTT.

As to this clone: Other nucleotide sequences from this sample produce the same CDR3. The V call is TRBV19, the J call TRBJ1-5; 8 bases line up with TRBD1. This CDR3 comprises 14 residues. Germline V gives CDR1 LNHDA, CDR2 SQIVND (reference sequence). V was clipped by 6 bases and J by 4 bases; unmatched bases: 5. CDR3 in DNA: TGTGCCAGTAGCGGACAGGGAGGTAATCAGCCCCAGCATTTT. Translating gives CASSGQGGNQPQHF.

This chain links TRBV18 with TRBJ2-7, with D maybe TRBD2 (6 bases). Germline loops: CDR1 KGHSH, CDR2 LQKENI. V gave up 5 bases and J gave up 2 bases, with 13 bases separating them. There are 14 residues in the CDR3. CDR3 residues: CASSSQEGTYEQYF. In nucleotides, the CDR3 is TGTGCCAGCTCATCACAGGAGGGTACCTACGAGCAGTACTTC.

V is TRBV27 and J is TRBJ2-1; a possible D gene is TRBD1 (5 bases). Germline V gives CDR1 MNHEY, CDR2 SMNVEV (reference sequence). Trimming removed 8 bases from V and 4 bases from J, with 6 bases in between. The CDR3 runs to 11 residues. CDR3 region: CASGAYNEQFF. CDR3 DNA: TGTGCCAGCGGGGCTTACAATGAGCAGTTCTTC.

V gene TRBV19 combines with J gene TRBJ1-4, with 7 bases aligning to TRBD1. V shed 10 bases and J 10 bases; nucleotides not matched to a gene: 9. In germline, CDR1 is LNHDA, CDR2 SQIVND (reference sequence). The CDR3 consists of 12 residues. The CDR3 reads CATRDSLGKLFF. The CDR3 bases are TGTGCCACCCGGGACAGCCTTGGAAAACTGTTTTTT.

V is TRBV30 and J is TRBJ2-3; unclear D gene. Trimming took 2 bases from V and 7 from J, leaving 16 bases between them. Germline-derived CDR1 and CDR2 are GTSNPN and SVGIG (reference sequence). This CDR3 contains 14 residues. In DNA form, the CDR3 reads TGTGCCTGGAGTCCGGCGGTGACTCCATATACGCAGTATTTT. It specifies CAWSPAVTPYTQYF.

This chain's CDR3 is CASSQGPQGMRYEQYF. CDR3 DNA sequence: TGTGCCAGCAGCCAAGGACCACAGGGGATGAGGTACGAGCAGTACTTC. J is TRBJ2-7 and V is TRBV14; TRBD1 aligns across 7 bases. The CDR3 is made up of 16 amino acids. Germline loops: CDR1 SGHDN, CDR2 FVKESK. After removal of 1 base from V and 4 bases from J, the junction contained 10 bases not matched to a gene.

This clone was observed a handful of times. V usage is TRBV28 and J usage is TRBJ1-5, with 7 bases matching TRBD1. V lost 6 bases to trimming and J lost 4 bases; unmatched junction nucleotides: 3. The CDR3 covers 13 residues. Germline CDR1 and CDR2: MDHEN and SYDVKM. CDR3 in amino acids: CASRSTGNQPQHF. The CDR3 DNA sequence: TGTGCCAGCAGATCGACAGGGAATCAGCCCCAGCATTTT.

The CDR3 here is CASRQTGGYGYTF. The CDR3 nucleotides are TGTGCCAGCAGACAGACAGGGGGCTATGGCTACACCTTC. V and J are TRBV5-5 and TRBJ1-2; TRBD1 matches 9 bases. The CDR3 consists of 13 residues. Germline V lookup: CDR1 SGHKS, CDR2 YYEKEE (reference sequence). Unmatched junction bases numbered 3, after V lost 5 bases and J lost 4 bases.

CDR3 region: CASSRTSSTDTQYF. Here the CDR3 DNA reads TGTGCCAGCAGCCGGACTAGCAGCACAGATACGCAGTATTTT. The chain has TRBV5-4 and TRBJ2-3; 8 nucleotides align to TRBD2. The CDR3 is 14 residues long. From germline, CDR1 is SGHNT and CDR2 YYREEE (reference sequence). Germline trimming cut 4 bases from V and 0 bases from J; bases unmatched to any gene: 1.

This chain joins TRBV7-2 and TRBJ2-1, with a tentative D call TRBD1 (5 bases). Deletions cut 6 bases from V and 6 bases from J, with 12 bases between. The CDR3 is 13 amino acids. Germline CDR1 is SGHTA and CDR2 is FQGNSA. CDR3 DNA sequence: TGTGCCAGCAGTTCAGGGTGGGGCAATGAGCAGTTCTTC. This translates into CASSSGWGNEQFF.

The chain uses TRBV13 and TRBJ2-7; D possibly corresponds to TRBD2 (6 bases). V dropped 1 base and J dropped 1 base, with 11 bases sitting between them. The CDR3 loop spans 15 amino acids. CDR1 is PRHDT and CDR2 is FYEKMQ in the germline V gene (reference sequence). The CDR3 reads CASSLDPGVSYEQYF. In DNA, the CDR3 is TGTGCCAGCAGCTTAGACCCGGGGGTGTCCTACGAGCAGTACTTC.

This chain uses TRBV7-9 with TRBJ2-7, with 8 bases that match TRBD1. The CDR3 contains 14 residues. The germline CDR1 and CDR2 sequences are SEHNR and FQNEAQ (reference sequence). The ends lost 4 bases at V and 4 bases at J; junction bases unmatched: 6. CDR3 protein: CASSSRDRIYEQYF. CDR3 in DNA: TGTGCCAGCAGCTCCCGGGACAGGATATACGAGCAGTACTTC.

In its sample, this clone was seen a few times. The chain combines TRBV5-1 with TRBJ2-1, with 9 bases fitting TRBD1. The CDR3 consists of 17 residues. J gave up 4 bases and V 0 bases, and 8 bases lay outside the gene matches. Germline loops: CDR1 SGHRS, CDR2 YFSETQ. CDR3 sequence: CASSLVGRTGAYNEQFF. Here the CDR3 DNA reads TGCGCCAGCAGCTTGGTTGGAAGGACAGGGGCTTACAATGAGCAGTTCTTC.